This T cell receptor beta chain is from a study of somatic mutations in cytotoxic T cells in rheumatoid arthritis. Study-level findings and limits: The top CD8+ clone topped 20% of CD8+ cells in about an eighth of the roughly 60 patients. TRBV07 appeared slightly underrepresented in the rheumatoid arthritis patients. That finding was not adjusted to account for multiple comparisons.

TCRdb's table, derived via immunoSEQ multiplex PCR, lists solely in-frame clones and lacks some. The sample shows 18,000 or so clones, around 70% of them seen only once. Concerning this clone: Its antigen is not identified.

Healthy control subjects consisted of blood donors (median age around 50 years, range about 20-75; around 55% female). Positive magnetic bead selection, which isolated the CD4+ and CD8+ cells, was followed by a flow cytometry check of purity. The CDR3 contains 16 residues. CDR1 is SGHDT, CDR2 YYEEEE, per germline. The trim removed 2 bases at V and 4 bases at J, leaving 8 bases unmatched. The clonotype originates from a man in his 60s in good health. The chain joins TRBV5-6 to TRBJ2-1; TRBD2 agrees at 8 bases. Sequencing used CD8+ T cells sorted from blood. The DNA for the CDR3 is TGTGCCAGCAGCTTCGGGGAGGCGGGGGGATACAATGAGCAGTTCTTC. It translates to CASSFGEAGGYNEQFF.